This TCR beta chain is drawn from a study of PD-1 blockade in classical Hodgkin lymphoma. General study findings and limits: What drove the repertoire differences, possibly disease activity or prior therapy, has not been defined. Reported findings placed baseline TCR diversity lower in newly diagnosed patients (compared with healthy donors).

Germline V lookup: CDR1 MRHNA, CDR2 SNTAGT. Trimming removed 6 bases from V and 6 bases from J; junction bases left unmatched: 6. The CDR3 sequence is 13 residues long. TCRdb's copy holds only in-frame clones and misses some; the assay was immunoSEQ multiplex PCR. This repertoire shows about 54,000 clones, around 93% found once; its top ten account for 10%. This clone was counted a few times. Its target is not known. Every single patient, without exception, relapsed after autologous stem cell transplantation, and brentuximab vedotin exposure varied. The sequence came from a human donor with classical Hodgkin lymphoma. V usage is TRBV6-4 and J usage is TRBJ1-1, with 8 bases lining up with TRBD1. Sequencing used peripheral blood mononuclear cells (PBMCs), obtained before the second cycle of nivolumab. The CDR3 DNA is TGTGCCAGCAGGGACAGGGAAGGGGCTGAAGCTTTCTTT. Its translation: CASRDREGAEAFF.